This TCR beta chain was observed in a study of molecular identifiers for immune sequencing clone quantification. Via MiXCR, TCRdb re-called the PCR reads, giving one row per CDR3 protein. Among more than 450,000 distinct CDR3 sequences listed, approximately 25% were seen once. V was trimmed by 3 bases and J by 2 bases, leaving 12 bases between them. CDR1 is GTSNPN and CDR2 is SVGIG in the germline V gene (reference sequence). The CDR3 has 14 residues. Overall study results and limits: Reports indicate spiked Jurkat TCR RNA from one cell could be found among 950,000 to 1,000,000 naive cells.

This clonotype was counted at least ten times. The target antigen is unknown. The rearrangement links TRBV30 to TRBJ2-3; D possibly corresponds to TRBD1 (6 bases). The origin of this receptor is a human donor in good health. Some libraries in this study had Jurkat cell RNA spiked in. Sequenced input: naive CD8+ T cells from blood, with Jurkat cell RNA spiked in. The subset: FACS-sorted CD8+CD4-CCR7+CD45RA+ naive T cells. CDR3 nucleotides: TGTGCCTGGAGCCAGGGGCGGACCACAGATACGCAGTATTTT. Residues: CAWSQGRTTDTQYF. Variable domain in full (rest from reference TRBV30 and TRBJ2-3): SQTIHQWPATLVQPVGSPLSLECTVEGTSNPNLYWYRQAAGRGLQLLFYSVGIGQISSEVPQNLSASRPQDRQFILSSKKLLLSDSGFYLCAWSQGRTTDTQYFGPGTRLTVL.